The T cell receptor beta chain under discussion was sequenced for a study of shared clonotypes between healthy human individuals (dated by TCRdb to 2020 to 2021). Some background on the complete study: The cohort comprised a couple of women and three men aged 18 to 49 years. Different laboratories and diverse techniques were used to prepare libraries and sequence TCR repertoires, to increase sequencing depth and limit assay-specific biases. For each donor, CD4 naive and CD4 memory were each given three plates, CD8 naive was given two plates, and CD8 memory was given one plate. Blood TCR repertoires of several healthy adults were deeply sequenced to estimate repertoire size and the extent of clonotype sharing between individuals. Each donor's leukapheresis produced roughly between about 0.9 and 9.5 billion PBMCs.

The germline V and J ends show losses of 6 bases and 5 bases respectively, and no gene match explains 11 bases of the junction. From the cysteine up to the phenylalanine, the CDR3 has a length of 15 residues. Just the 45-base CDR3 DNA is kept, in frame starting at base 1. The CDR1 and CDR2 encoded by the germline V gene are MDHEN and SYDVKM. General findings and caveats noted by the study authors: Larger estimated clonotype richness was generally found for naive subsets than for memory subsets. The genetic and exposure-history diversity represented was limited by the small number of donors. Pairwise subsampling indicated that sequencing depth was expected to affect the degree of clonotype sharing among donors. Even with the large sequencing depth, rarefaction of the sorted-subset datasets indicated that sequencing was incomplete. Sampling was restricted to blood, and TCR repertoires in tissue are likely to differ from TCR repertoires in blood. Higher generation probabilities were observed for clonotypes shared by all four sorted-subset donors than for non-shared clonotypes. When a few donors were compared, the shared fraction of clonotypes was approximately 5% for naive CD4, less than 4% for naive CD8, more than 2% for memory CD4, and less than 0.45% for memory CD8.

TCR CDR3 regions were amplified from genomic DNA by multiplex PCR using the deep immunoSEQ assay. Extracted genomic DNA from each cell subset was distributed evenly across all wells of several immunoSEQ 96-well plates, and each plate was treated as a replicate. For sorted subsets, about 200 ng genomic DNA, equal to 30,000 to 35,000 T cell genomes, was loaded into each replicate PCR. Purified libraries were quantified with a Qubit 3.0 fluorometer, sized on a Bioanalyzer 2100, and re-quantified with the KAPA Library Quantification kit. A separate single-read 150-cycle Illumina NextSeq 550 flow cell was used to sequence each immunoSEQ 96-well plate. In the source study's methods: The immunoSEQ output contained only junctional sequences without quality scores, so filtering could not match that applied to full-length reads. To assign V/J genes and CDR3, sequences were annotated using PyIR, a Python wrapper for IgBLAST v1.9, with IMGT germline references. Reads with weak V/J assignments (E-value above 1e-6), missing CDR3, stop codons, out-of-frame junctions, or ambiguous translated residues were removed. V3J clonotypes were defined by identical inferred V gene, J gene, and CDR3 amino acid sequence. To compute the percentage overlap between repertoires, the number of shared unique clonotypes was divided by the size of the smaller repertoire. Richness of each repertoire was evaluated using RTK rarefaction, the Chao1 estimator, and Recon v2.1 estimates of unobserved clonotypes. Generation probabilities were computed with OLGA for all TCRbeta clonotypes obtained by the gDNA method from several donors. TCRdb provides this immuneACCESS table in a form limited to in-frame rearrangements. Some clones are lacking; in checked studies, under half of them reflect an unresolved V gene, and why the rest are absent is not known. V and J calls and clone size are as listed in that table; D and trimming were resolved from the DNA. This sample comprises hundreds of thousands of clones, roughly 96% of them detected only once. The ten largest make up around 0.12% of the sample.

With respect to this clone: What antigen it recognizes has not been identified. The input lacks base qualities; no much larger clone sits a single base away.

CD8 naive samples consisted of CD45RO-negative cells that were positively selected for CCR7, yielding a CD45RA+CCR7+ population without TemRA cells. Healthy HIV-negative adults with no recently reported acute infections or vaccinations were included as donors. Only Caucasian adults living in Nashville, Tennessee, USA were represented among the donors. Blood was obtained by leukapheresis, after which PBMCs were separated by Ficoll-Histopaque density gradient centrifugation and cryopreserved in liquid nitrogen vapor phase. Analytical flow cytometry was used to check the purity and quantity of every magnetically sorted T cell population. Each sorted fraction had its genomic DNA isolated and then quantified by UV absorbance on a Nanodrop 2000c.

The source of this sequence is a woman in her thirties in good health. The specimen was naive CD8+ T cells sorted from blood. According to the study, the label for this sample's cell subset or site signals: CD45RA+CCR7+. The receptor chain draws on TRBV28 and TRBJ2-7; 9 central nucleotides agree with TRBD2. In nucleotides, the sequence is TGTGCCAGCAGAAGCTACTTAGCGGGAGAGCACGAGCAGTACTTC. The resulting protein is CASRSYLAGEHEQYF.